This T cell receptor beta chain derives from a study of STAT3 mutations in large granular lymphocyte leukemia. Whole-study context: Over half of T-LGLL patients had one or more immunosuppressive regimens.

Findings of the study overall: Every T-cell large granular lymphocyte leukemia patient had at least one immunodominant TCR beta clonotype.

Of note for this clone: The antigen is not known.

Trimming removed 3 bases from V and 0 bases from J, with 22 bases in between. Germline V lookup: CDR1 SGHNT, CDR2 YYREEE (reference sequence). The CDR3 is made up of 19 amino acids. The repertoire was sequenced with immunoSEQ multiplex PCR; TCRdb's copy has only in-frame clones and lacks some. The data contain some 27,000 clones, around 80% of them singletons. The V and J genes are TRBV5-4 and TRBJ1-3, with D perhaps TRBD1 (5 bases). Sequenced input: peripheral blood mononuclear cells. The receptor comes from a woman aged 50 to 65 with T-cell large granular lymphocyte leukemia. Some clones in this sample may be carry-over from other donors' samples. CDR3 coding DNA: TGTGCCAGCAGCTATATGGGACTAGGACGGATGATCTCTGGAAACACCATATATTTT. It encodes CASSYMGLGRMISGNTIYF.